Detailed here is one T cell receptor (beta chain). The data derive from a study of blood T cell repertoires in COVID-19. The CDR3 spans 17 residues. V lost 4 bases and J lost 0; bases outside the gene matches: 10. CDR1 is SGDLS, CDR2 YYNGEE, per germline. The data were produced by immunoSEQ multiplex PCR, yet TCRdb's version contains in-frame clones alone and is incomplete. The sample shows just over 650,000 clones, about nine tenths of them seen only once. Sample: peripheral blood. This sequence was found in a woman aged 18-35 years with acute or convalescent COVID-19. The chain carries TRBV9 and TRBJ2-1, with 7 bases matching TRBD2. CDR3 sequence (DNA): TGTGCCAGCAGCCGCCGGGGGGAAGCCCGCTCCTACAATGAGCAGTTCTTC. Translating it yields CASSRRGEARSYNEQFF.